This is a list of T cell receptor beta chains from one sample in a study of cytomegalovirus exposure and HLA in healthy donors. Generated by immunoSEQ multiplex PCR, the TCRdb table keeps only in-frame clones and is missing some. The sample carries approximately 190,000 clones, 70% recorded once. Sample: PBMCs. The receptors come from a man in his forties in good health and CMV-seropositive. Each CDR3 is given with its conserved first and last residue. Each record gives: D gene, V gene, J gene, clone size, CDR3 DNA, CDR3 protein. A D gene is named only where the DNA matches it firmly. Expanded clones are given a class, and other clones once, few, many or no size at all.

NA	TRBV20-1	TRBJ1-1	NA	TGCAGTGCTAGAATATCGGGGAAAGCTTTCTTT	CSARISGKAFF
NA	TRBV11-2	TRBJ2-5	once	TGTGCCAGCAGCATAAACCCCCAGGGTCATGAGACCCAGTACTTC	CASSINPQGHETQYF
TRBD1	TRBV6-5	TRBJ1-1	NA	TGTGCCGGGGGACAGGGGCACTATGGCACTGAAGCTTTCTTT	CAGGQGHYGTEAFF
NA	TRBV7-2	TRBJ1-2	few	TGTGCCAGCAGCTTAGTTCATGGCGGGGGGCGATGGTATGGCTACACCTTC	CASSLVHGGGRWYGYTF
NA	TRBV6-5	TRBJ1-2	few	TGTGCCAGCAGTGCAGGGGTAGGCGGGGGCTACACCTTC	CASSAGVGGGYTF
NA	TRBV9	TRBJ1-5	NA	TGTGCCAGCAGCGTAGCTAGAAAGGGGGGCAATCAGCCCCAGCATTTT	CASSVARKGGNQPQHF
NA	TRBV7-3	TRBJ2-2	NA	TGTGCCAGCAGCTTTTCCCCCCCGGGTGGCACCGGGGAGCTGTTTTTT	CASSFSPPGGTGELFF
NA	TRBV5-1	TRBJ1-5	NA	TGCGCCAGCAGCTTGGCCCCACAGTTCGAGGGTCAGCCCCAGCATTTT	CASSLAPQFEGQPQHF
NA	TRBV10-3	TRBJ1-1	once	TGTGCCATCAGTGAGTCGCGGGGGTCGAACACTGAAGCTTTCTTT	CAISESRGSNTEAFF
TRBD1	TRBV28	TRBJ1-2	NA	TGTGCCAGCAGTTCAAGACAGGGCCTTGGCTATGGCTACACCTTC	CASSSRQGLGYGYTF
TRBD1	TRBV5-1	TRBJ1-5	NA	TGCGCCAGCAGCCCTCAGGGGGCTCTCGGTCAGCCCCAGCATTTT	CASSPQGALGQPQHF
TRBD1	TRBV7-9	TRBJ1-1	few	TGTGCCAGCAGCGGACAGGGGTGGGACACTGAAGCTTTCTTT	CASSGQGWDTEAFF
NA	TRBV6-6	TRBJ2-3	NA	TGTGCCAGCAGTTACTCGTCGCGGAGCACAGATACGCAGTATTTT	CASSYSSRSTDTQYF
NA	TRBV9	TRBJ2-5	NA	TGTGCCAGCAGCGTACGGGTTGGAGAGACCCAGTACTTC	CASSVRVGETQYF